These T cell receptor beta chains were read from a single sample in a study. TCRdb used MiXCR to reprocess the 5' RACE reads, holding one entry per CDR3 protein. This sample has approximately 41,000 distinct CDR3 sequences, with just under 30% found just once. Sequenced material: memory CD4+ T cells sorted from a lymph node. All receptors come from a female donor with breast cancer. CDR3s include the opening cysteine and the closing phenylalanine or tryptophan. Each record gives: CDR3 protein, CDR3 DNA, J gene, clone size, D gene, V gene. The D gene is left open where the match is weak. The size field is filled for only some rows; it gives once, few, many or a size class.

CASSKLGLAAGELFF | TGTGCCAGCAGTAAATTGGGACTAGCGGCCGGGGAGCTGTTTTTT | TRBJ2-2 | NA | TRBD2 | TRBV6-2/TRBV6-3
CASLPGQVFPNYGYTF | TGCGCCAGCCTCCCGGGACAGGTTTTTCCTAACTATGGCTACACCTTC | TRBJ1-2 | NA | TRBD1 | TRBV10-1
CASSLLGERSGGYTF | TGCGCCAGCAGCCTACTTGGGGAGCGTTCGGGGGGCTACACCTTC | TRBJ1-2 | NA | NA | TRBV5-1
CGADSSGSRSIQYF | TGCGGTGCCGACTCTAGCGGGAGTAGAAGCATTCAGTACTTC | TRBJ2-4 | NA | TRBD2 | TRBV20-1
CASSERRGSVEQYF | TGTGCCAGCAGTGAGCGGAGGGGTTCCGTCGAGCAGTACTTC | TRBJ2-7 | few | NA | TRBV6-1
CASSLAPDGSYEQYF | TGTGCCAGCAGCTTGGCTCCCGACGGATCCTACGAGCAGTACTTC | TRBJ2-7 | NA | NA | TRBV5-8
CASNVEGVGNSPLHF | TGTGCCAGCAACGTAGAAGGGGTCGGTAATTCACCCCTCCACTTT | TRBJ1-6 | NA | NA | TRBV9
CASSLPTGLAGGMYVRNEQFF | TGTGCCAGCAGCTTGCCTACTGGACTAGCGGGAGGGATGTATGTTCGCAATGAGCAGTTCTTC | TRBJ2-1 | few | TRBD2 | TRBV5-6
CASSAGGYQPQHF | TGTGCCAGCAGTGCCGGGGGTTACCAGCCCCAGCATTTT | TRBJ1-5 | NA | NA | TRBV6-1
CASSGGLAGNTDTQYF | TGCGCCAGCAGCGGGGGACTAGCGGGGAACACAGATACGCAGTATTTT | TRBJ2-3 | few | TRBD2 | TRBV5-1
CASSPTGAWNSPLHF | TGTGCCAGCAGCCCCACAGGGGCCTGGAATTCACCCCTCCACTTT | TRBJ1-6 | NA | TRBD1 | TRBV7-3
CASSFDRNQPQHF | TGCGCCAGCAGCTTCGACAGGAATCAGCCCCAGCATTTT | TRBJ1-5 | NA | NA | TRBV5-1
CSARFSGSTDTQYF | TGCAGTGCTAGATTCAGCGGGAGTACAGATACGCAGTATTTT | TRBJ2-3 | NA | TRBD2 | TRBV20-1
CASSSGTGGREQYF | TGCGCCAGCAGCTCCGGGACAGGGGGCAGAGAGCAGTACTTC | TRBJ2-7 | NA | TRBD1 | TRBV5-1
CATSRDLVSEGYEQYF | TGTGCCACCAGCAGAGATCTCGTATCGGAGGGCTACGAGCAGTACTTC | TRBJ2-7 | few | NA | TRBV15
CASSHGGGLHF | TGTGCCAGCAGCCACGGGGGCGGGTTACACTTC | TRBJ2-1 | few | NA | TRBV3-1
CASSPGQSYEQYF | TGTGCCAGCAGTCCGGGACAGTCCTACGAGCAGTACTTC | TRBJ2-7 | NA | TRBD1 | TRBV27
CASSSTGTGFYEQYF | TGTGCCAGCAGTTCGACCGGGACAGGGTTTTACGAGCAGTACTTC | TRBJ2-7 | NA | TRBD1 | TRBV12-3/TRBV12-4
CATSRDGRGGTDTQYF | TGTGCCACCAGCAGAGATGGACGGGGGGGCACAGATACGCAGTATTTT | TRBJ2-3 | many | TRBD2 | TRBV15
CASSFSGPYNEQFF | TGTGCCAGCAGCTTCTCCGGGCCGTACAATGAGCAGTTCTTC | TRBJ2-1 | few | NA | TRBV5-6
CASSPHGTSNADTQYF | TGTGCCAGCAGCCCACATGGGACTAGCAATGCAGATACGCAGTATTTT | TRBJ2-3 | NA | TRBD2 | TRBV4-2
CATGTGIILPTDTQYF | TGTGCCACCGGGACAGGGATCATTCTCCCCACAGATACGCAGTATTTT | TRBJ2-3 | NA | TRBD1 | TRBV27
CASSLLSGQGSEAFF | TGTGCCAGCAGCTTACTTTCGGGACAGGGTTCTGAAGCTTTCTTT | TRBJ1-1 | NA | TRBD1 | TRBV7-8
CASSAGQHTDTQYF | TGCGCCAGCAGCGCCGGACAGCACACAGATACGCAGTATTTT | TRBJ2-3 | few | NA | TRBV5-1
CASTPFGGGYNEQFF | TGTGCCAGCACCCCCTTTGGGGGGGGATACAATGAGCAGTTCTTC | TRBJ2-1 | NA | TRBD2 | TRBV28
CASSLLSSVSTDTQYF | TGTGCCAGCAGCTTATTATCTAGCGTTAGCACAGATACGCAGTATTTT | TRBJ2-3 | NA | NA | TRBV5-6
CASSQESRVNEQFF | TGTGCCAGCAGCCAAGAGAGTCGAGTCAATGAGCAGTTCTTC | TRBJ2-1 | few | NA | TRBV4-2
CASSLGGSGSLEQFF | TGCGCCAGCTCCCTCGGGGGTAGCGGGAGCCTGGAGCAGTTCTTC | TRBJ2-1 | few | TRBD2 | TRBV5-1
CASSEGQTWNYEQYF | TGTGCCAGCAGTGAGGGGCAGACCTGGAACTACGAGCAGTACTTC | TRBJ2-7 | NA | NA | TRBV2
CASTSYPGRWGANVLTF | TGTGCCAGCACCTCATATCCCGGGCGATGGGGGGCCAACGTCCTGACTTTC | TRBJ2-6 | NA | NA | TRBV12-3/TRBV12-4
CASSPTGGTGELFF | TGTGCCAGCAGTCCGACGGGTGGGACCGGGGAGCTGTTTTTT | TRBJ2-2 | NA | NA | TRBV27
CASSFWGSPGRGDTEAFF | TGTGCCAGCAGCTTCTGGGGATCCCCAGGGAGAGGGGACACTGAAGCTTTCTTT | TRBJ1-1 | few | NA | TRBV7-9
CASTLAGVSTDTQYF | TGTGCCAGCACCCTGGCGGGAGTGAGCACAGATACGCAGTATTTT | TRBJ2-3 | few | TRBD2 | TRBV12-3/TRBV12-4
CASTDTGVSYIGELFF | TGTGCCAGCACCGACACAGGAGTTTCGTATATCGGGGAGCTGTTTTTT | TRBJ2-2 | NA | NA | TRBV6-2/TRBV6-3
CTSSFGAENTEAFF | TGCACCAGCAGCTTTGGGGCGGAAAACACTGAAGCTTTCTTT | TRBJ1-1 | NA | NA | TRBV5-1
CATSDVKYQETQYF | TGTGCCACCAGTGACGTGAAGTACCAAGAGACCCAGTACTTC | TRBJ2-5 | NA | NA | TRBV24-1
CASSLREGRFYTF | TGTGCCAGCAGTCTCAGAGAGGGGCGGTTCTACACCTTC | TRBJ1-2 | NA | NA | TRBV6-5
CASSYGTGGKTQYF | TGTGCCAGCAGTTACGGCACGGGAGGAAAGACCCAGTACTTC | TRBJ2-5 | many | TRBD2 | TRBV6-5